This note documents a single TCR beta chain sequence. This clone was observed once. Its recognized antigen is unknown. No base quality information exists; no much larger clone differs at one position. The collaborating institutions used their own protocols to collect whole blood in K2EDTA tubes. For TCRbeta analysis, collaborators shipped samples as frozen whole blood, isolated PBMCs, or DNA extracted from either of those sample types. This sample was taken from a study of blood T cell repertoires in COVID-19 (TCRdb year 2020). In terms of the full investigation: The collaborator samples originated in the United States, Italy and Spain and spanned the acute and convalescent phases of COVID-19. The material from the prospective study consisted of cDNA or gDNA derived from T cells, B-cell-depleted T cells, or PBMCs. The dataset comprised deeply sampled blood TCRbeta repertoires from subjects exposed to, actively infected with, or recovered from COVID-19. The sample metadata nearly always contained a de-identified subject ID, COVID-19 status, age in years and sex. Samples came from the ongoing ImmuneRACE study (first 160 participants) plus 1,254 subjects from 6 global collaborators. The repertoires were released in a freely available public database meant as a resource for research on the immune response to SARS-CoV-2. Where available, HLA class I and class II types were taken from metadata supplied by the sample provider and were not determined by assay-based typing. General study outcomes and caveats: How much clinical and demographic metadata was included differed by source and by participant, and the metadata was provided uncurated.

TCRbeta CDR3 regions were amplified from genomic DNA by means of the immunoSEQ Assay, a bias-controlled multiplex PCR. Concerning the study's data processing: Within the assay, amplification of reference gene primers was used to estimate how many nucleated cells each sample contained. Sequence reads were collapsed and filtered to measure the absolute abundance of every unique TCRbeta CDR3 rearrangement. For each sample, productive Simpson clonality was calculated as the square root of Simpson's diversity index over productive rearrangements. The table comes from immuneACCESS by way of TCRdb, which keeps in-frame sequences with V and J called. Part of the clones is missing from these tables; in studies checked, under half for an unresolved V gene and the rest for unknown reasons. That table furnishes V, J and clone size, whereas the DNA furnished D and trimming. The sample data list about 91,000 clones, and 88% of these were observed just once. The top ten clones comprise about 5% of the sample.

Taken from cysteine to phenylalanine, the CDR3 has 11 residues. This entry keeps only the CDR3 DNA: 33 bases, framed from base 1. For CDR1 and CDR2, the germline V gene lists SNHLY and FYNNEI. V gives up 6 bases and J gives up 9 bases, and the segment between their germline ends measures 9 bases. This receptor was identified in an elderly woman with active COVID-19. The chain employs TRBV2 and TRBJ2-1; perhaps TRBD2 is the D gene, with 6 bases matching. The sequencing sample was made of peripheral blood. This receptor carries the CDR3 CASREGAEQFF. The nucleotide sequence is given as TGTGCCAGCAGGGAGGGAGCTGAGCAGTTCTTC.